This paragraph covers one T cell receptor beta chain sequence. Its antigen is unknown. All of the sorted populations showed purity greater than 98%. Expressed TCRB transcripts got sequenced, as all isolated RNA was reverse transcribed. Assay: immunoSEQ multiplex PCR; the TCRdb copy retains only in-frame clones and omits some. This sample carries a few hundred thousand clones, 10% to 15% of them seen once, and the ten largest clones take roughly 0.0097%. Germline V gives CDR1 MNHNY, CDR2 SVGAGI (reference sequence). V was shortened by 6 bases and J by 1 base, with 16 bases between the two germline ends. This CDR3 has 16 amino acids. The record originates from a study of beta chain features in type 1 diabetes. Study results and caveats: Within each of all four CD4+ subsets, Type 1 diabetes patients had TCRB CDR3s that were moderately but significantly shorter. Cells with high TCR expression could be over-represented by cDNA sequencing.

The material sequenced was naive CD4+ T cells from blood. The receptor was derived from a woman aged 18-35 years with type 1 diabetes. The V call is TRBV6-6, the J call TRBJ1-5; perhaps TRBD1 as D (5 bases). For the CDR3, the DNA is TGTGCCAGCAGCCACGGGGGGATCTTAAGCAATCAGCCCCAGCATTTT. This sequence encodes CASSHGGILSNQPQHF.